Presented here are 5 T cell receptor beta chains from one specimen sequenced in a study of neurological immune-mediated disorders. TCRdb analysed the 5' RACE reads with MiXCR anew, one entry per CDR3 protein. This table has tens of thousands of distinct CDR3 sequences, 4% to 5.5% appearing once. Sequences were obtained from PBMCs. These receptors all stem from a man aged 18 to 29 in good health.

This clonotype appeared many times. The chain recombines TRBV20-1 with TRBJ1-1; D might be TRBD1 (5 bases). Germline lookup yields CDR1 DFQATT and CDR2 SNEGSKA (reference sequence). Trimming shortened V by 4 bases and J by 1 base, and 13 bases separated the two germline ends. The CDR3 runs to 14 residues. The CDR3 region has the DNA TGCAGTGCTACTGTCGACAGCTCGAACACTGAAGCTTTCTTT. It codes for CSATVDSSNTEAFF.

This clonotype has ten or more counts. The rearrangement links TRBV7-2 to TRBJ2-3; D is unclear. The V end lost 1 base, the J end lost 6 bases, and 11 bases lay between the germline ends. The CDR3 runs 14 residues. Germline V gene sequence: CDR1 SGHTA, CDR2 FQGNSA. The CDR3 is CASSLGGVDDTQYF. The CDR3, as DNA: TGTGCCAGCAGCTTAGGAGGAGTTGATGATACGCAGTATTTT.

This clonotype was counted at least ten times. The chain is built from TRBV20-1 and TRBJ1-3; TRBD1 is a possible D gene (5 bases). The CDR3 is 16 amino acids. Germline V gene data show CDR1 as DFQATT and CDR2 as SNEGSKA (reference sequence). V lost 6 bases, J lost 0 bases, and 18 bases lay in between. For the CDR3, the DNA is TGCAGTGCGATGCGGGGGGGAGTCAGCTCTGGAAACACCATATATTTT. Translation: CSAMRGGVSSGNTIYF.

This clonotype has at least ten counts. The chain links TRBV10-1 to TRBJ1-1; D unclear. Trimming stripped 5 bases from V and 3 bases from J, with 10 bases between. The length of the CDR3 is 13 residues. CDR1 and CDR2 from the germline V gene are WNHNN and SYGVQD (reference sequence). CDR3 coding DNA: TGCGCCAGCAGTCCCCGGTCAGACACTGAAGCTTTCTTT. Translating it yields CASSPRSDTEAFF.

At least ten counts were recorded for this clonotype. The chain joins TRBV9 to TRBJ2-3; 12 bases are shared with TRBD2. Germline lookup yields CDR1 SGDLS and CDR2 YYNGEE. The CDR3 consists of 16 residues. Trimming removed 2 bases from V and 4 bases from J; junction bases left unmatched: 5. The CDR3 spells CASSVRTSGVPDTQYF. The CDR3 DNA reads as TGTGCCAGCAGCGTCAGGACTAGCGGGGTGCCAGATACGCAGTATTTT. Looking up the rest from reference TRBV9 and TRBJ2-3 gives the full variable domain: DSGVTQTPKHLITATGQRVTLRCSPRSGDLSVYWYQQSLDQGLQFLIQYYNGEERAKGNILERFSAQQFPDLHSELNLSSLELGDSALYFCASSVRTSGVPDTQYFGPGTRLTVL.